These T cell receptor beta chains were read from a single sample in a study of spatial heterogeneity in lung cancer. MiXCR was run by TCRdb on the 5' RACE reads, yielding one entry per CDR3 protein. The data contain around 100,000 distinct CDR3 sequences, roughly a tenth of them singletons. The sample consisted of PBMCs, taken at follow-up. Receptors were obtained from a female donor with early-stage non-small cell lung cancer. CDR3s leave out the opening cysteine and the closing phenylalanine or tryptophan. Fields, in order: V gene, CDR3 protein.

>TRBV27
ASSSRLAGTYEQY
>TRBV9
ASSPQRRGDNTGELF
>TRBV6-1
ASSEVGPGPYEQY
>TRBV18
ASSPGQGYEEKLF
>TRBV19
ASSNFNRAAEAF
>TRBV6-5
ASTKRAGANVLT
>TRBV20-1
SARAGTSGIYEQY
>TRBV29-1
SVSVTGVTGELF
>TRBV12-3/TRBV12-4
ASSLGPFNQPQH
>TRBV4-2
ASSLLTKSSYNEQF
>TRBV28
ASKAGAPSPWSEQF
>TRBV28
ASSYMTYEQY
>TRBV29-1
SVNARGGTDTQY
>TRBV5-4
ASSYRTSGLYNEQF
>TRBV7-2
ASSLGGLGNEQF
>TRBV19
ASSMGLGEKLF
>TRBV11-2
ASSSHVPGELF
>TRBV20-1
SIPTGAREKLF
>TRBV6-1
ASSEAPGLNTQY
>TRBV29-1
SVEEATETQY
>TRBV6-1
ASRWRVSTDTQY
>TRBV3-1
ASSYRQKNEKLF
>TRBV19
ASTHRGQGRTDTQY
>TRBV12-3/TRBV12-4
ASREQGSDGYT
>TRBV6-1
ANGKPGQDWVYGYT
>TRBV19
ASSIMGGWSNQPQH
>TRBV9
ASSGGAGQGIHEQF
>TRBV28
ASRRANNEQF
>TRBV18
ASSSLPPLNQMTGGGYGYT
>TRBV7-9
ASSFLGGAGWNNEQF
>TRBV7-2
ASSSRRVETQY
>TRBV11-3
ASSKTGEQF
>TRBV24-1
ATSAPPGDTQY
>TRBV27
ASSWGTGRTGELF
>TRBV10-1
ASSAQIKETQY
>TRBV4-2
ASSQAGAGGADTQY
>TRBV2
ASSERGGWETQY
>TRBV2
ASSERRVGYT
>TRBV12-3/TRBV12-4
ASTFSSVDGYT
>TRBV12-3/TRBV12-4
ASSLFQGGNTEAF
>TRBV7-9
ASGSSGAPRQF
>TRBV6-5
ASSYSRRTNTGELF
>TRBV19
ASSIAGLARRETQY
>TRBV6-1
ASRSHHNQNRIIGSPLH
>TRBV7-9
ASSLALTGRGEQF
>TRBV28
ASSLTVYEQF
>TRBV5-1
ASSSPPLQFRVTGELF
>TRBV7-9
ASSESGTVYEQY
>TRBV19
ASSARTSGWRDIQY